Shown below are 4 T cell receptor beta chains from a single sample sequenced in a study of T cell responses to AZD1222 COVID-19 vaccine. TCRdb's table, derived via immunoSEQ multiplex PCR, lists solely in-frame clones and lacks some. The repertoire has 130,000 to 150,000 clones, 80% to 90% of them found once; the top ten carry 1.5% to 2%. The specimen was peripheral blood, collected on day 0 of AZD1222 vaccination. The receptors come from an adult in good health.

The V call is TRBV13, the J call TRBJ1-1; tentative D call: TRBD1 (6 bases). The CDR3 loop spans 14 amino acids. CDR1 PRHDT and CDR2 FYEKMQ come from the germline V gene (reference sequence). V was shortened by 3 bases and J by 5 bases, with 13 bases between the two germline ends. The CDR3, as DNA: TGTGCCAGCAGCTTCAGACCCCAGGGGACTGAAGCTTTCTTT. Its protein product is CASSFRPQGTEAFF.

The rearrangement joins TRBV19 to TRBJ2-1, with 8 bases that match TRBD2. CDR3 length: 13 residues. Germline CDR1 LNHDA, CDR2 SQIVND (reference sequence). Trimming took 8 bases from V and 3 from J; bases not matched to a gene: 3. CDR3 sequence reads: CASRTSNYNEQFF. Here the CDR3 DNA reads TGTGCCAGTCGGACTAGCAACTACAATGAGCAGTTCTTC.

This clone was counted between two and nine times. This sequence joins TRBV20-1 and TRBJ1-1; TRBD1 is a possible D gene (5 bases). Germline V gives CDR1 DFQATT, CDR2 SNEGSKA (reference sequence). This CDR3 is built from 11 residues. The CDR3 loop is CSGHLNTEAFF. The CDR3 coding sequence is TGCAGCGGACACCTGAACACTGAAGCTTTCTTT.

This sequence joins TRBV6-4 and TRBJ1-1, with no clear D. The CDR3 spans 11 residues. The germline V and J ends were trimmed by 10 bases and 4 bases, with 10 bases remaining between them. CDR1 is MRHNA and CDR2 is SNTAGT in the germline V gene. This chain's CDR3 is CATRRGTEAFF. In DNA, the CDR3 is TGTGCCACTCGTAGAGGCACTGAAGCTTTCTTT.